Given below is one T cell receptor (beta chain) in context. Its target is unknown. The CDR3 is made up of 16 amino acids. Trimming removed 1 base at V and 4 bases at J, with 16 bases between. Per the germline V gene, CDR1 is SEHNR and CDR2 is FQNEAQ (reference sequence). A J-beta primer mix and a sample-barcoded 5' primer were used in a second PCR of roughly 6 to 12 cycles. From the 5' RACE reads, TCRdb called clonotypes with MiXCR, one entry per CDR3 protein. The data hold roughly 550,000 distinct CDR3 sequences, with around 24% observed a single time. Peripheral blood samples of around 9.8 milliliters were drawn from each donor. Per sample, at least 5 micrograms of total RNA were extracted. The data derive from a study of blood T cells in healthy people across ages. Findings of the study overall: Higher diversity, along with more naive CD4+ cells, distinguished long-lived donors from aged donors.

The same sample was also used in a study of T cells of mothers and their children. From that paper: Six children and their three healthy Caucasian mothers were the donors.

This receptor was obtained from a boy younger than 18 in good health. V usage is TRBV7-9 and J usage is TRBJ1-2; D might be TRBD1 (6 bases). Sequences were obtained from blood. Here the CDR3 DNA reads TGTGCCAGCAGCTTAGGGGCAGGGGAGTTAACCTATGGCTACACCTTC. This codes for CASSLGAGELTYGYTF.